Following are 25 T cell receptor beta chains from one sample sequenced in a study of shared clonotypes between healthy human individuals. Assay used: immunoSEQ multiplex PCR; TCRdb lists only in-frame clones, some missing. The sample lists 2,500,000 or so clones; 92% were seen once. Material: naive CD4+ T cells from PBMCs. Specified subset: CD45RA+ positively selected. Source of these receptors: a man between 18 and 35 years old in good health. Some clones in this sample may be carry-over from other donors' samples.

The rearrangement links TRBV19 to TRBJ2-1; D is possibly TRBD1 (5 bases). Looked up from germline, CDR1 is LNHDA and CDR2 is SQIVND (reference sequence). Trimming took off 11 bases at V and 4 bases at J, with 15 bases between the two ends. The CDR3 extends over 13 amino acids. The CDR3 DNA is TGTGCCTCAGGCCGGACACAATACAATGAGCAGTTCTTC. Translating it yields CASGRTQYNEQFF.

This chain connects TRBV4-2 to TRBJ2-7; D may be TRBD1 or TRBD2 (5 bases each). This CDR3 spans 15 amino acids. V was shortened by 0 bases and J by 2 bases, with 11 bases between the two germline ends. Looked up from germline, CDR1 is LGHNA and CDR2 is YNFKEQ. The CDR3 DNA sequence: TGTGCCAGCAGCCAAGAAGGGGACCTTACCTACGAGCAGTACTTC. Amino acids: CASSQEGDLTYEQYF.

The V and J genes are TRBV11-3 and TRBJ2-2, with 10 bases lining up with TRBD2. V lost 5 bases and J lost 2; bases outside the gene matches: 11. CDR1 is SGHNT, CDR2 YENEEA, per germline. The CDR3 spans 18 residues. CDR3 sequence reads: CASSPHPWTSGNTGELFF. The CDR3 nucleotides read TGTGCCAGCAGCCCTCACCCGTGGACTAGCGGAAACACCGGGGAGCTGTTTTTT.

This chain uses TRBV10-3 with TRBJ2-3, with 7 bases lining up with TRBD2. The CDR3 extends over 16 amino acids. From germline, CDR1 is ENHRY and CDR2 SYGVKD. V was clipped by 4 bases and J by 2 bases; unmatched bases: 9. CDR3 amino acids: CAISGYKRELTDTQYF. The CDR3 nucleotides are TGTGCCATCAGTGGCTATAAGCGGGAACTCACAGATACGCAGTATTTT.

The chain combines TRBV4-3 with TRBJ2-7; TRBD2 might be the D (6 bases). V lost 0 bases to trimming and J lost 4 bases, with 13 bases between them. The CDR3 has 15 residues. Germline CDR1 and CDR2: LGHNA and YSLEER. The CDR3 coding sequence is TGCGCCAGCAGCCAAGAGGGGCGGGGAGATTACGAGCAGTACTTC. It yields the protein CASSQEGRGDYEQYF.

This clone was detected only once. This chain joins TRBV5-6 and TRBJ1-2; D gene unclear. Trimming pared 3 bases from V and 7 bases from J, leaving 16 bases between. The CDR3 spans 14 residues. Germline-derived CDR1 and CDR2 are SGHDT and YYEEEE. In nucleotides, the CDR3 is TGTGCCAGCAGCTCAGAGGGTTTTTTGATTGGCTACACCTTC. It specifies CASSSEGFLIGYTF.

This clone was seen a handful of times. J is TRBJ1-1 and V is TRBV2; TRBD1 might be the D (5 bases). CDR1 and CDR2 from the germline V gene are SNHLY and FYNNEI. There are 13 residues in the CDR3. Trimming took 6 bases from V and 4 from J, leaving 12 bases between them. The CDR3 here is CASSGAGVTEAFF. The CDR3 nucleotides are TGTGCCAGCAGCGGGGCGGGAGTCACTGAAGCTTTCTTT.

The chain combines TRBV4-2 with TRBJ2-1; TRBD2 matches 7 bases. The CDR3 totals 15 residues. The V and J ends lost 2 bases and 0 bases, in that order; junction bases with no gene match: 1. The V gene's germline CDR1 is LGHNA and CDR2 YNFKEQ. The CDR3 protein is CASSQLADSYNEQFF. The CDR3 DNA sequence: TGTGCCAGCAGCCAACTAGCGGACTCCTACAATGAGCAGTTCTTC.

The rearrangement joins TRBV4-1 to TRBJ2-7; 11 bases fit TRBD1. Trimming removed 4 bases from V and 5 bases from J; junction bases left unmatched: 10. Germline V gene lookup returns CDR1 MGHRA and CDR2 YSYEKL. The CDR3 has 16 amino acids. The CDR3 here is CASSRNLGQGAHEQYF. The CDR3 coding sequence is TGCGCCAGCAGCCGGAACCTAGGACAGGGGGCCCACGAGCAGTACTTC.

The J gene is TRBJ2-1, the V gene TRBV30; D is ambiguous. The length of the CDR3 is 15 residues. V dropped 1 base and J dropped 6 bases, with 16 bases sitting between them. Per germline, CDR1 GTSNPN and CDR2 SVGIG (reference sequence). As DNA, the CDR3 is TGTGCCTGGAGTGGTAGTCCACCTTATAGCAATGAGCAGTTCTTC. This translates into CAWSGSPPYSNEQFF. Full variable domain (rest looked up from reference TRBV30 and TRBJ2-1): SQTIHQWPATLVQPVGSPLSLECTVEGTSNPNLYWYRQAAGRGLQLLFYSVGIGQISSEVPQNLSASRPQDRQFILSSKKLLLSDSGFYLCAWSGSPPYSNEQFFGPGTRLTVL.

The J gene is TRBJ2-1, the V gene TRBV5-4; tentatively, D is TRBD1 or TRBD2 (5 bases each). The germline V gene encodes CDR1 SGHNT and CDR2 YYREEE (reference sequence). V dropped 4 bases and J dropped 5 bases, with 13 bases sitting between them. The CDR3 is 14 amino acids. DNA for the CDR3: TGTGCCAGCAGCACCGGGACCCCCAACAATGAGCAGTTCTTC. This translates into CASSTGTPNNEQFF.

The chain links TRBV19 to TRBJ2-7; D is perhaps TRBD2 (6 bases). V lost 5 bases, J lost 3 bases, and 11 bases lay in between. Germline V gene lookup returns CDR1 LNHDA and CDR2 SQIVND (reference sequence). The CDR3 length is 13 residues. The CDR3 protein is CASSVRRGYEQYF. CDR3 DNA sequence: TGTGCCAGTAGTGTGAGGCGGGGCTACGAGCAGTACTTC.

The chain uses TRBV5-1 and TRBJ2-5, with D possibly TRBD2 on 7 matching bases. The length of the CDR3 is 15 residues. V was trimmed by 3 bases and J by 5 bases, leaving 17 bases between them. The germline gives CDR1 SGHRS, CDR2 YFSETQ. The CDR3 region has the DNA TGCGCCAGCAGCTCCGAGGCAGGGAGGGGGGAGACCCAGTACTTC. Its translation is CASSSEAGRGETQYF.

This clone was picked up one time. The chain employs TRBV2 and TRBJ1-5, with TRBD1 matching 8 bases. Germline values: CDR1 SNHLY, CDR2 FYNNEI. The CDR3 is 14 residues long. With 6 bases clipped from V and 5 bases from J, the junction kept 6 bases outside the gene matches. The CDR3 sequence: CASSGQGFDQPQHF. CDR3 bases: TGTGCCAGCAGCGGACAGGGATTTGATCAGCCCCAGCATTTT.

V gene TRBV18 combines with J gene TRBJ2-5, with 9 bases lining up with TRBD1. The trim removed 5 bases at V and 5 bases at J, leaving 9 bases unmatched. The CDR3 consists of 15 residues. Germline values: CDR1 KGHSH, CDR2 LQKENI. The CDR3 coding sequence is TGTGCCAGCTCAATCGCAACAGGGGGCGCGGAGACCCAGTACTTC. Translating gives CASSIATGGAETQYF.

V is TRBV28 and J is TRBJ2-1, with 11 bases matching TRBD2. V lost 5 bases to trimming and J lost 9 bases; unmatched junction nucleotides: 9. This CDR3 has 15 residues. Germline V lookup: CDR1 MDHEN, CDR2 SYDVKM. This CDR3 reads CASSITLAGVGEQFF. CDR3 nucleotide sequence: TGTGCCAGCAGTATCACACTAGCGGGAGTGGGTGAGCAGTTCTTC.

This chain joins TRBV19 and TRBJ2-3; D remains ambiguous. The CDR3 loop spans 16 amino acids. V lost 5 bases, J lost 5 bases, and 20 bases lay in between. Germline V gene sequence: CDR1 LNHDA, CDR2 SQIVND (reference sequence). The CDR3 reads CASSFSLSGSLDTQYF. The CDR3 DNA reads TGTGCCAGTAGTTTTTCTCTATCTGGGTCTTTAGATACGCAGTATTTT.

The V and J genes are TRBV28 and TRBJ2-1, with 11 bases that match TRBD2. Trimming took 6 bases from V and 4 from J; bases not matched to a gene: 23. Germline-derived CDR1 and CDR2 are MDHEN and SYDVKM. The CDR3 covers 21 residues. Here the CDR3 reads CASSTRPGLAAEGRAYNEQFF. CDR3 DNA sequence: TGTGCCAGCAGCACTCGACCGGGACTAGCGGCCGAGGGCCGGGCGTACAATGAGCAGTTCTTC.

V is TRBV28 and J is TRBJ2-6; D unclear. This CDR3 spans 15 amino acids. CDR1 is MDHEN, CDR2 SYDVKM, per germline. V shed 5 bases and J shed 0 bases, with 8 bases lying between them. CDR3 loop: CASSPLHSGANVLTF. The CDR3 DNA follows: TGTGCCAGCAGTCCTCTCCACTCTGGGGCCAACGTCCTGACTTTC.

This clone came up once. The chain couples TRBV29-1 to TRBJ1-1, with a possible D match to TRBD1 (5 bases). V was trimmed by 7 bases and J by 2 bases, leaving 20 bases between them. Per the germline V gene, CDR1 is SQVTM and CDR2 is ANQGSEA. This CDR3 is 15 amino acids long. The chain's CDR3 is CSAAGGGTKNTEAFF. CDR3 nucleotides: TGCAGCGCCGCCGGGGGGGGGACGAAAAACACTGAAGCTTTCTTT. The variable domain in full, with the rest retrieved from reference TRBV29-1 and TRBJ1-1, is SAVISQKPSRDICQRGTSLTIQCQVDSQVTMMFWYRQQPGQSLTLIATANQGSEATYESGFVIDKFPISRPNLTFSTLTVSNMSPEDSSIYLCSAAGGGTKNTEAFFGQGTRLTVV.

V and J are TRBV11-2 and TRBJ2-3, with a possible D match to TRBD2 (6 bases). CDR1 SGHAT and CDR2 FQNNGV come from the germline V gene. The ends were cut back, 1 base at V and 2 bases at J, with 16 bases in the middle. The CDR3 length is 17 residues. In DNA form, the CDR3 reads TGTGCCAGCAGCTTAGGGGTTAGCGGAAGACTCACAGATACGCAGTATTTT. Translated, it gives CASSLGVSGRLTDTQYF.

The chain employs TRBV14 and TRBJ2-4; perhaps TRBD1 as D (5 bases). The ends were cut back, 4 bases at V and 7 bases at J, with 23 bases in the middle. The V gene's germline CDR1 is SGHDN and CDR2 FVKESK. This CDR3 spans 17 amino acids. The CDR3 bases are TGTGCCAGCAGCCCCCCCTCCGGTAGGACACGGGCTAACATTCAGTACTTC. It encodes CASSPPSGRTRANIQYF.

The chain has TRBV10-2 and TRBJ1-5; D is perhaps TRBD1 (5 bases). The germline V and J ends were trimmed by 6 bases and 9 bases, with 15 bases remaining between them. The CDR3 loop spans 13 amino acids. Germline values: CDR1 WSHSY, CDR2 SAAADI. The CDR3 coding sequence is TGCGCCAGCAGGGGGGGGGAAGAATTGCCCCAGCATTTT. Translating it yields CASRGGEELPQHF.

The chain is built from TRBV5-8 and TRBJ2-5; 7 nucleotides match TRBD1. The CDR3 covers 15 residues. After removal of 4 bases from V and 5 bases from J, the junction contained 11 bases not matched to a gene. Germline-derived CDR1 and CDR2 are SGHTS and YDEGEE. The CDR3 reads CASSPRQGGSETQYF. The DNA for the CDR3 is TGTGCCAGCAGCCCCCGACAGGGCGGTTCGGAGACCCAGTACTTC.

This chain uses TRBV9 with TRBJ2-1, with a weak D call TRBD2 (6 bases). V was shortened by 4 bases and J by 8 bases, with 19 bases between the two germline ends. The CDR3 totals 15 residues. CDR1 and CDR2 from the germline V gene are SGDLS and YYNGEE. In DNA form, the CDR3 reads TGTGCCAGCAGCTACAGACTAGTCCCCTCGGATGAGCAGTTCTTC. It yields the protein CASSYRLVPSDEQFF.